These 23 T cell receptor beta chains were sequenced from one sample in a study of T cell responses to AZD1222 COVID-19 vaccine. Assay used: immunoSEQ multiplex PCR; TCRdb lists only in-frame clones, some missing. Here the sample spans 90,000 to 120,000 clones, 70% to 90% being singletons. This specimen was peripheral blood, taken 28 days after the second AZD1222 dose. All receptors derive from an adult who received the AZD1222 COVID-19 vaccine.

The chain employs TRBV3-1 (or the pseudogene TRBV3-2) and TRBJ1-1; tentative D call: TRBD1 (5 bases). CDR1 is LGHDT and CDR2 is YNNKEL in the germline V gene (reference sequence). V was clipped by 4 bases and J by 9 bases, with 12 bases between them. CDR3 length: 12 residues. This chain's CDR3 is CASSRGTDQAFF. The CDR3 DNA reads TGTGCCAGCAGCCGGGGGACTGACCAAGCTTTCTTT.

This clone appeared a few times. The chain is built from TRBV5-8 and TRBJ1-2, with no clear D. The CDR3 spans 15 residues. The germline V and J ends were trimmed by 4 bases and 5 bases, with 18 bases remaining between them. From germline, CDR1 is SGHTS and CDR2 YDEGEE. CDR3 in DNA: TGTGCCAGCAGCGAGGACGTAATGGTCCCGTATGGCTACACCTTC. Translated, it gives CASSEDVMVPYGYTF.

V usage is TRBV6-5 and J usage is TRBJ2-7; 8 bases are a match to TRBD1. V lost 0 bases and J lost 3; bases outside the gene matches: 7. Germline values: CDR1 MNHEY, CDR2 SVGAGI. This CDR3 comprises 16 residues. CDR3 amino acids: CASSYSFLRGLYEQYF. The CDR3 nucleotides read TGTGCCAGCAGTTACTCGTTCCTCAGGGGGCTCTACGAGCAGTACTTC.

The V and J genes are TRBV6-5 and TRBJ1-1; 7 nucleotides align to TRBD1. Trimming removed 9 bases from V and 1 base from J; junction bases left unmatched: 8. Germline lookup yields CDR1 MNHEY and CDR2 SVGAGI. This CDR3 spans 14 amino acids. In nucleotides, the CDR3 is TGTGCCAGTCGGCCGACAGGGACGAACACTGAAGCTTTCTTT. Encoded protein: CASRPTGTNTEAFF.

This chain joins TRBV9 and TRBJ1-6; 10 bases agree with TRBD1. The germline CDR1 and CDR2 sequences are SGDLS and YYNGEE. V trimming: 0 bases; J trimming: 8 bases; junction bases outside the gene matches: 5. The CDR3 has 16 residues. The CDR3 DNA is TGTGCCAGCAGCGTAGGAGGGACAGGGGTTGATTCACCCCTCCACTTT. Protein sequence: CASSVGGTGVDSPLHF.

V is TRBV11-2 and J is TRBJ2-2, with D perhaps TRBD2 (5 bases). This CDR3 has 16 residues. Trimming pared 5 bases from V and 3 bases from J, leaving 16 bases between. Germline loops: CDR1 SGHAT, CDR2 FQNNGV. The CDR3 sequence is CASSPYLLLDTGELFF. Here the CDR3 DNA reads TGTGCCAGCAGCCCTTACTTGCTACTAGACACCGGGGAGCTGTTTTTT.

This clone came up once. The gene calls are TRBV5-1 and TRBJ1-5; D gene unclear. V lost 0 bases and J lost 2, with 3 bases in between. This CDR3 is 13 amino acids long. In germline, CDR1 is SGHRS, CDR2 YFSETQ. CDR3 region: CASSLDGNQPQHF. CDR3 DNA sequence: TGCGCCAGCAGCTTGGACGGCAATCAGCCCCAGCATTTT.

The chain links TRBV7-2 to TRBJ2-5; a weak D match, TRBD2 (6 bases). The germline CDR1 and CDR2 sequences are SGHTA and FQGNSA. The CDR3 runs to 11 residues. V was shortened by 8 bases and J by 5 bases, with 9 bases between the two germline ends. The CDR3 loop is CASSAGETQYF. In nucleotides, the CDR3 is TGTGCCAGCTCCGCGGGGGAGACCCAGTACTTC.

This CDR3 reads CASSFSTAYEQYF. Here the CDR3 DNA reads TGTGCCAGCAGCTTTTCGACGGCCTACGAGCAGTACTTC. V and J are TRBV11-3 and TRBJ2-7; no firm D call. V lost 3 bases, J lost 2 bases, and 8 bases lay in between. The CDR3 runs 13 residues. The V gene's germline CDR1 is SGHNT and CDR2 YENEEA.

J is TRBJ2-7 and V is TRBV9, with D perhaps given as TRBD1 or TRBD2 (5 bases each). Per the germline V gene, CDR1 is SGDLS and CDR2 is YYNGEE. The V end lost 0 bases, the J end lost 4 bases, and 11 bases lay between the germline ends. The CDR3 is 14 amino acids. CDR3 DNA: TGTGCCAGCAGCGTAGGGGCAGGGACGTACGAGCAGTACTTC. This encodes CASSVGAGTYEQYF.

J is TRBJ1-5 and V is TRBV7-8, with TRBD1 as a possible D gene (5 bases). The CDR3 loop spans 15 amino acids. Deletions cut 5 bases from V and 2 bases from J, with 13 bases between. Germline values: CDR1 SGHVS, CDR2 FQNEAQ. The CDR3 sequence: CASSPPGGGNQPQHF. The CDR3, as DNA: TGTGCCAGCAGCCCGCCCGGGGGTGGCAATCAGCCCCAGCATTTT.

V is TRBV5-6 and J is TRBJ1-5, with D perhaps TRBD1 (5 bases). With 4 bases removed from V and 3 bases from J, the gap between germline ends came to 11 bases. CDR1 and CDR2 (germline): SGHDT, YYEEEE. This CDR3 is built from 14 residues. The CDR3: CASSIRGHNQPQHF. As DNA, the CDR3 is TGTGCCAGCAGCATCCGGGGCCACAATCAGCCCCAGCATTTT.

In this sample, this clone turned up a few times. The chain employs TRBV3-1 (or the pseudogene TRBV3-2) and TRBJ1-1; the D is unclear. The length of the CDR3 is 14 residues. Germline V gene lookup returns CDR1 LGHDT and CDR2 YNNKEL (reference sequence). V lost 4 bases and J 3 bases, leaving 12 bases between the germline ends. For the CDR3, the DNA is TGTGCCAGCAGCCCGGGCCGACGGGACACTGAAGCTTTCTTT. This gives the protein CASSPGRRDTEAFF.

In its sample, this clone was seen a few times. CDR3 in amino acids: CASRLQGAMGNTIYF. In nucleotides, the CDR3 is TGTGCCAGCAGACTACAGGGGGCAATGGGAAACACCATATATTTT. V gene TRBV7-2 combines with J gene TRBJ1-3; TRBD1 aligns across 9 bases. CDR3 length equals 15 residues. V dropped 6 bases and J dropped 4; count of bases not matched to a gene: 7. In germline, CDR1 is SGHTA, CDR2 FQGNSA.

This clone was counted a single time. V and J are TRBV6-6 and TRBJ2-4; D possibly uses TRBD1 or TRBD2 (5 bases each). Deletions cut 8 bases from V and 4 bases from J, with 9 bases between. The CDR3 is 12 amino acids. Germline CDR1 is MNHNY and CDR2 is SVGAGI (reference sequence). The CDR3 region is CASGDRKNIQYF. CDR3 in DNA: TGTGCCAGCGGGGACCGAAAAAACATTCAGTACTTC.

The rearrangement links TRBV7-2 to TRBJ2-5; 7 nucleotides align to TRBD1. CDR1 is SGHTA, CDR2 FQGNSA, per germline. The CDR3 covers 14 residues. With 5 bases clipped from V and 7 bases from J, the junction kept 10 bases outside the gene matches. The DNA for the CDR3 is TGTGCCAGCAGCCCAGGGACAGAATATTGGACCCAGTACTTC. The encoded protein is CASSPGTEYWTQYF.

The V and J genes are TRBV5-4 and TRBJ2-7; TRBD2 agrees at 8 bases. Germline V gives CDR1 SGHNT, CDR2 YYREEE (reference sequence). CDR3 length equals 15 residues. V shed 5 bases, J shed 6 bases, and the junction held 13 bases outside the gene matches. CDR3 DNA: TGTGCCAGCAGTAATCCCGGCGGACTAGCTGGCGAGCAGTACTTC. Its protein product is CASSNPGGLAGEQYF.

The genes are TRBV6-5 and TRBJ1-6; 7 bases agree with TRBD1. V was clipped by 7 bases and J by 5 bases; unmatched bases: 8. The CDR3 is 15 residues long. CDR1 and CDR2 (germline): MNHEY, SVGAGI. CDR3 protein: CASKGAGTNNSPLHF. The DNA of the CDR3 is TGTGCCAGCAAGGGGGCAGGGACAAATAATTCACCCCTCCACTTT.

The chain joins TRBV6-5 to TRBJ2-7; 9 positions match TRBD1. V lost 5 bases to trimming and J lost 3 bases; unmatched junction nucleotides: 8. The CDR3 has 15 amino acids. The V gene's germline CDR1 is MNHEY and CDR2 SVGAGI. CDR3 in amino acids: CASSHGQGPYYEQYF. The CDR3 bases are TGTGCCAGCAGTCACGGACAGGGGCCGTACTACGAGCAGTACTTC.

This clone appeared once. In DNA, the CDR3 is TGTGCCTGGAGTAAGGCCCGAAATCAGCCCCAGCATTTT. Amino acid sequence: CAWSKARNQPQHF. The chain recombines TRBV30 with TRBJ1-5; no firm D call. V lost 2 bases, J lost 4 bases, and 9 bases lay in between. The germline V gene has CDR1 GTSNPN and CDR2 SVGIG (reference sequence). This CDR3 comprises 13 residues.

CDR3 residues: CASSFQGGTEAFF. As DNA, the CDR3 is TGTGCCAGCAGCTTCCAGGGGGGGACTGAAGCTTTCTTT. V and J are TRBV7-9 and TRBJ1-1; 7 nucleotides match TRBD1. Germline CDR1 is SEHNR and CDR2 is FQNEAQ (reference sequence). The CDR3 is 13 amino acids. The J segment lost 5 bases and the V segment lost 3 bases, leaving 3 bases of the junction unmatched.

This clone was counted once. The V gene is TRBV6-2 or TRBV6-3, the J gene TRBJ2-6; no definite D call. Germline CDR1 is MNHEY and CDR2 is SVGEGT. This CDR3 is built from 12 residues. V gave up 4 bases and J gave up 12 bases, with 10 bases separating them. CDR3 nucleotides: TGTGCCAGCAGTTCGGTGAAATCCGTCCTGACTTTC. Translating gives CASSSVKSVLTF.

The chain is built from TRBV12-3 or TRBV12-4 and TRBJ2-5; D not certain. Trimming took 3 bases from V and 2 from J, leaving 7 bases between them. This CDR3 region has 13 residues. As DNA, the CDR3 is TGTGCCAGCAGTTTCCCCCCTCAAGAGACCCAGTACTTC. Translating gives CASSFPPQETQYF.